This TCR beta chain was recovered during a study of cytomegalovirus exposure and HLA in healthy donors. This clone was recorded only once. Its antigen remains unidentified. Whole-study findings and limits: What a later analysis showed was that several of the most significant clusters appeared linked to common viral pathogens. Segments of the TCR beta V type were, in most cases, productive about 90% or about 30% of the time in an earlier analysis.

Each of the donors was a healthy bone marrow donor. Each donor was nominally healthy when sampled (though unrecorded immune exposures were likely). The CDR3 is 17 amino acids. Germline values: CDR1 SGHAT, CDR2 FQNNGV. Trimming took 5 bases from V and 5 from J; bases not matched to a gene: 8. PCR primers comprised 60 Vbeta and 13 Jbeta primers. The table came from immunoSEQ multiplex PCR; TCRdb's copy has only in-frame clones and leaves some out. Of about 75,000 clones in the sample, 75% to 85% were seen once. The receptor was derived from a man between 65 and 79 years old in good health and CMV-seropositive. The chain recombines TRBV11-2 with TRBJ2-1; 14 bases align to TRBD2. The specimen was PBMCs. The chain's CDR3 is CASSLVPGLAGDNEQFF. For the CDR3, the DNA is TGTGCCAGCAGCCTCGTCCCGGGACTAGCGGGGGACAATGAGCAGTTCTTC.